The 19 T cell receptor beta chains reported below all come from one sample, sequenced in a study of cytomegalovirus exposure and HLA in healthy donors (dated by TCRdb to 2016 to 2017). Receptors were amplified or captured by the immunoSEQ multiplex PCR assay. The multiplex PCR relied on a mix of 60 forward primers for TCR Vbeta segments and 13 reverse primers for TCR Jbeta segments. Held by TCRdb, this immuneACCESS table contains in-frame sequences only and omits some clones. Under half of the omission traces to an unresolved V gene where checked; the cause of the rest is unknown. The sample data list some 160,000 clones, and about three quarters of these were observed just once. The ten largest clones take up 1.7% of the sample. The specimen sequenced was PBMCs. These receptors all come from a woman in her twenties or thirties in good health and CMV-seronegative.

The rearrangement links TRBV7-8 to TRBJ1-1; a weak D match, TRBD1 (5 bases). In germline, CDR1 is SGHVS, CDR2 FQNEAQ. Trimming removed 0 bases at V and 7 bases at J, with 9 bases between. The CDR3 has 13 residues. In nucleotides, the CDR3 is TGTGCCAGCAGCTTAGCAGGAAGGGGTGAAGCTTTCTTT. Amino acid sequence: CASSLAGRGEAFF.

The chain combines TRBV7-2 with TRBJ1-1, with 7 bases identical to TRBD1. The CDR3 is 14 residues long. V shed 5 bases and J 4 bases; nucleotides not matched to a gene: 7. Germline lookup yields CDR1 SGHTA and CDR2 FQGNSA. The CDR3 region is CASSALRDSTEAFF. The CDR3 nucleotides read TGTGCCAGCAGCGCCCTCCGGGACAGCACTGAAGCTTTCTTT.

The V gene is TRBV5-6, the J gene TRBJ2-5; 12 bases agree with TRBD2. Germline CDR1 and CDR2: SGHDT and YYEEEE. Unmatched junction bases numbered 10, after V lost 5 bases and J lost 5 bases. There are 16 residues in the CDR3. The CDR3 here is CASSPLAGGLQETQYF. The CDR3 DNA reads as TGTGCCAGCAGTCCTCTAGCGGGGGGGCTCCAGGAGACCCAGTACTTC.

This clone has only a few counts. For the CDR3, the DNA is TGTGCCAGCAGTGAATACCAGGGTTTGGGTTACGAGCAGTACTTC. This codes for CASSEYQGLGYEQYF. V gene TRBV2 combines with J gene TRBJ2-7; D may be TRBD1 (5 bases). The V end lost 2 bases, the J end lost 4 bases, and 15 bases lay between the germline ends. The germline CDR1 and CDR2 sequences are SNHLY and FYNNEI. This CDR3 has 15 residues. The full variable domain, rest sourced from reference TRBV2 and TRBJ2-7, is EPEVTQTPSHQVTQMGQEVILRCVPISNHLYFYWYRQILGQKVEFLVSFYNNEISEKSEIFDDQFSVERPDGSNFTLKIRSTKLEDSAMYFCASSEYQGLGYEQYFGPGTRLTVT.

The V call is TRBV4-1, the J call TRBJ2-3; 8 bases fit TRBD2. The CDR3 is 17 amino acids. Per germline, CDR1 MGHRA and CDR2 YSYEKL. V was clipped by 0 bases and J by 6 bases; unmatched bases: 11. The CDR3 bases are TGCGCCAGCAGCCAAGACGGGGCGGGGGGAACAGCCGATACGCAGTATTTT. Its protein product is CASSQDGAGGTADTQYF.

With regard to this clone: The germline gene is not matched at one end of the junction; a read error may be the cause. This chain joins TRBV7-8 and TRBJ2-7; D is undetermined. CDR3 size: 13 residues. CDR1 and CDR2 from the germline V gene are SGHVS and FQNEAQ. CDR3 DNA sequence: TGTGCCAGCAGCTCCTCGTTCGTTGAGGAGCAGTATTTC. Translation: CASSSSFVEEQYF.

This clone was seen a few times. J is TRBJ1-1 and V is TRBV2; D not resolved. The V gene lost 1 base and the J gene lost 3 bases, with 6 bases spanning the gap. Germline CDR1 and CDR2: SNHLY and FYNNEI. The CDR3 has 13 amino acids. The CDR3 nucleotides are TGTGCCAGCAGTGAAGGGCCGTACACTGAAGCTTTCTTT. Translated, it gives CASSEGPYTEAFF.

The rearrangement uses TRBV7-2 and TRBJ2-1, with TRBD2 identical over 8 bases. The length of the CDR3 is 16 residues. Germline values: CDR1 SGHTA, CDR2 FQGNSA. V lost 1 base to trimming and J lost 10 bases; unmatched junction nucleotides: 12. The DNA for the CDR3 is TGTGCCAGCAGCTTAGGGGGACTAGGAAGAGGGTGGGAGCAGTTCTTC. Translation: CASSLGGLGRGWEQFF.

This clone was picked up a small number of times. V is TRBV7-3 and J is TRBJ1-1, with a possible D match to TRBD1 (6 bases). V shed 3 bases and J shed 6 bases, with 14 bases lying between them. There are 14 residues in the CDR3. CDR1 and CDR2 from the germline V gene are SGHTA and FQGTGA. CDR3 residues: CASSFQTGGAEAFF. The CDR3 region has the DNA TGTGCCAGCAGCTTTCAGACGGGGGGCGCTGAAGCTTTCTTT.

The rearrangement links TRBV7-3 to TRBJ2-3; a weak D match, TRBD1 (5 bases). The CDR3 length is 14 residues. The V and J ends lost 4 bases and 1 base respectively, with 9 bases between them. CDR1 and CDR2 (germline): SGHTA, FQGTGA. CDR3 nucleotide sequence: TGTGCCAGCAGCTCCTTAGGGGGCACAGATACGCAGTATTTT. Its translation is CASSSLGGTDTQYF.

V usage is TRBV5-4 and J usage is TRBJ2-2, with D perhaps matching TRBD1 (6 bases). The CDR3 has 16 amino acids. V lost 0 bases to trimming and J lost 6 bases, with 15 bases between them. Germline CDR1 is SGHNT and CDR2 is YYREEE (reference sequence). CDR3 residues: CASSLGGPLKPGELFF. The CDR3 DNA follows: TGTGCCAGCAGCTTGGGGGGGCCTTTAAAACCCGGGGAGCTGTTTTTT. Using reference TRBV5-4 and TRBJ2-2 for the parts outside the CDR3, the full variable domain is ETGVTQSPTHLIKTRGQQVTLRCSSQSGHNTVSWYQQALGQGPQFIFQYYREEENGRGNFPPRFSGLQFPNYSSELNVNALELDDSALYLCASSLGGPLKPGELFFGEGSRLTVL.

This clone was counted a single time. This chain joins TRBV9 and TRBJ2-2, with TRBD2 identical over 7 bases. The CDR3 runs 15 residues. Germline lookup yields CDR1 SGDLS and CDR2 YYNGEE. Trimming cost V 3 bases and J 1 base; bases outside gene matches: 3. The DNA for the CDR3 is TGTGCCAGCAGCGGACTAGCTCTGAACACCGGGGAGCTGTTTTTT. Translation: CASSGLALNTGELFF.

Only a few counts were recorded for this clone. The gene calls are TRBV7-9 and TRBJ2-6, with D maybe TRBD1 (6 bases). CDR3 size: 17 residues. Between the trimmed V and J ends, which lost 5 bases and 0 bases, there was a span of 14 bases. Per germline, CDR1 SEHNR and CDR2 FQNEAQ (reference sequence). This CDR3 reads CASSGTDRPSGANVLTF. CDR3 DNA sequence: TGTGCCAGCAGCGGAACCGACAGGCCCTCTGGGGCCAACGTCCTGACTTTC.

The chain is built from TRBV6-1 and TRBJ1-2; 10 nucleotides align to TRBD1. The CDR3 has 14 residues. The J segment lost 6 bases and the V segment lost 10 bases, leaving 11 bases of the junction unmatched. Germline CDR1 is MNHNS and CDR2 is SASEGT. The CDR3 spells CAIQKFGTGDGYTF. The CDR3, as DNA: TGTGCCATCCAAAAGTTCGGGACAGGGGATGGCTACACCTTC.

The chain employs TRBV4-1 and TRBJ1-5; 10 nucleotides line up with TRBD1. Germline loops: CDR1 MGHRA, CDR2 YSYEKL. CDR3 length equals 16 residues. V lost 2 bases, J lost 6 bases, and 7 bases stayed unmatched. CDR3 bases: TGCGCCAGCAGCCAAATAGGGACAGGGGATTCTCAGCCCCAGCATTTT. Protein sequence: CASSQIGTGDSQPQHF.

Worth noting for this clone: Other DNA sequences from this sample encode an identical CDR3 as well. This chain joins TRBV13 and TRBJ1-1; TRBD1 agrees at 9 bases. From germline, CDR1 is PRHDT and CDR2 FYEKMQ (reference sequence). This CDR3 region has 13 residues. V was clipped by 4 bases and J by 8 bases; unmatched bases: 5. The CDR3 loop reads CASSSRGTGEAFF. DNA of the CDR3: TGTGCCAGCAGCTCGCGGGGGACAGGGGAAGCTTTCTTT.

The rearrangement joins TRBV2 to TRBJ1-5, with TRBD1 matching 7 bases. The germline V gene has CDR1 SNHLY and CDR2 FYNNEI. The CDR3 is 12 amino acids. V lost 9 bases and J lost 2; bases outside the gene matches: 1. This CDR3 reads CARGQGNQPQHF. CDR3 nucleotides: TGTGCCAGAGGACAGGGCAATCAGCCCCAGCATTTT.

V usage is TRBV2 and J usage is TRBJ1-2, with TRBD1 identical over 7 bases. The CDR3 loop spans 15 amino acids. V lost 6 bases, J lost 8 bases, and 15 bases stayed unmatched. CDR1 is SNHLY, CDR2 FYNNEI, per germline. The CDR3 reads CASRGTVEGFGGYTF. The CDR3 DNA sequence: TGTGCCAGCAGGGGGACAGTGGAGGGTTTCGGAGGCTACACCTTC. The full variable domain, its missing parts supplied by reference TRBV2 and TRBJ1-2, is EPEVTQTPSHQVTQMGQEVILRCVPISNHLYFYWYRQILGQKVEFLVSFYNNEISEKSEIFDDQFSVERPDGSNFTLKIRSTKLEDSAMYFCASRGTVEGFGGYTFGSGTRLTVV.

This clone was seen more than once but under ten times. This rearrangement joins TRBV29-1 to TRBJ2-2; tentative D call: TRBD1 (5 bases). V was trimmed by 2 bases and J by 6 bases, leaving 13 bases between them. The CDR3 totals 14 residues. Per germline, CDR1 SQVTM and CDR2 ANQGSEA. CDR3 nucleotides: TGCAGCGTTGAATGGGGAAAGGGGTCCGGGGAGCTGTTTTTT. Translating it yields CSVEWGKGSGELFF.